This TCR beta chain was captured by sequencing in a study of vaccination effects on CD4 cells after COVID-19. Study as a whole: Roughly 2 million PBMC per well were cultured with approximately 9.7 IU/ml IL-2 and roughly 10 ug/ml peptides. Study outcomes and limitations: Clones that were induced by infection or by vaccine showed marked contraction late after vaccination.

Researchers isolated CD4+ T cells once approximately eleven days of culture had elapsed. All vaccine recipients tested negative for nucleocapsid antibodies and had never contracted SARS-CoV-2 infection. Cultures received IL-2 medium that replaced half the medium on days 3 and 7. Some clones are missing from TCRdb's copy, which holds only in-frame ones; the method was immunoSEQ multiplex PCR. The sample yields roughly 40,000 clones, roughly two thirds seen once. On this clone: The antigen remains undetermined.

The source material was CD4+ T cells from PBMCs cultured without peptide, sampled before COVID-19 vaccination. This clonotype was obtained from a human donor who received a COVID-19 vaccine.

This CDR3 reads CASSRQGVSYNEQFF. The CDR3 bases are TGTGCCAGCAGTCGACAGGGGGTCTCCTACAATGAGCAGTTCTTC. This chain connects TRBV27 to TRBJ2-1; 9 bases line up with TRBD1. After removal of 5 bases from V and 0 bases from J, the junction contained 2 bases not matched to a gene. CDR3 length equals 15 residues. The germline CDR1 and CDR2 sequences are MNHEY and SMNVEV (reference sequence).